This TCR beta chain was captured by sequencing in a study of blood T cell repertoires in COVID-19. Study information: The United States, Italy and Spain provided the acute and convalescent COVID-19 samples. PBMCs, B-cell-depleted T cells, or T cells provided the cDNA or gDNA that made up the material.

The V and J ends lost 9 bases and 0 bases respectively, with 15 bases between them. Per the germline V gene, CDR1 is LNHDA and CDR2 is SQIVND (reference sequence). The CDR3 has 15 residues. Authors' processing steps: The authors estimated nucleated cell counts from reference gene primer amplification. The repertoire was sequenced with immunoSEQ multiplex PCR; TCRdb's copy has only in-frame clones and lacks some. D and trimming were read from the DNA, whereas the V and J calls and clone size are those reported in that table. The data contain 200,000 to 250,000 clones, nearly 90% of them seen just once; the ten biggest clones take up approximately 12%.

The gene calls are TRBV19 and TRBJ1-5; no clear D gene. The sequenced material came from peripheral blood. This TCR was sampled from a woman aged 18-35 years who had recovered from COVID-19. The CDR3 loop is CASLKTGDSNQPQHF. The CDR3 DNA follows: TGTGCCAGCCTTAAAACCGGGGATAGCAATCAGCCCCAGCATTTT.